The clone carrying this TCR beta chain came up many times. The antigen is not known. At least 3 on the Clinical Activity Score was recorded for ophthalmopathy patients, who also had NOSPECS grade at least 4 and duration under 3 months. Losses at the gene ends were 3 bases for V and 4 bases for J; bases not matched to a gene: 9. This CDR3 is 16 amino acids long. Germline CDR1 DFQATT, CDR2 SNEGSKA (reference sequence). These data come from a study of T cells in Graves' hyperthyroidism and ophthalmopathy. The study's findings and limits: Expanded thyroid clonotypes (above 0.001) were mostly also found in blood.

RNA transcripts gave rise to amplified TCR beta CDR3 regions. RT-PCR in the first round (using the HTBI primer set) targeted the TCR CDR3. MiXCR, applied by TCRdb to the multiplex PCR reads, yields one record per CDR3 protein. The repertoire has 500,000 or so distinct CDR3 sequences, about 16% of them found once; the top ten carry 25% to 30%. The rearrangement uses TRBV20-1 and TRBJ2-3, with 11 bases matching TRBD2. The TCR sequence derives from a woman aged 25 to 39 with Graves' ophthalmopathy. Source material: blood. CDR3 residues: CSASPVLAGGSDTQYF. CDR3 in DNA: TGCAGTGCTAGCCCCGTCTTAGCGGGAGGGTCAGATACGCAGTATTTT.